This TCR beta chain is drawn from a study of cytotoxic CD8 clonotypes in ibrutinib-treated CLL. Study-level background: IGHV unmutated 17 to 18; relapsed/refractory some ten; treatment-naive some 14. Points from the study as a whole: The public clonotypes identified were infrequent and showed contraction or stability on treatment.

This CDR3 comprises 12 residues. With 4 bases removed from V and 2 bases from J, the gap between germline ends came to 7 bases. Germline loops: CDR1 SQVTM, CDR2 ANQGSEA. About this clone: The antigen is unknown.

Repertoires were generated with immunoSEQ multiplex PCR, while TCRdb's copy carries only in-frame clones and drops some. The repertoire includes 150,000 or so clones, approximately 80% of them detected once, and roughly 4.6% sits in the top ten. About 2.1 micrograms of genomic DNA (from cryopreserved PBMCs) were used for TCR beta libraries. The J gene is TRBJ2-3, the V gene TRBV29-1, with D unclear. This clonotype was sampled from a human donor with chronic lymphocytic leukemia. This sample comprised PBMCs, obtained after 24 months of ibrutinib treatment. The CDR3 loop is CSVGALTDTQYF. Written as DNA, the CDR3 is TGCAGCGTTGGGGCCCTCACAGATACGCAGTATTTT.